This TCR beta chain was recorded in a study of blood T cell repertoires in COVID-19. Study overall: Samples taken during acute and convalescent COVID-19 were collected in the United States, Italy and Spain. Sources were T cells, B-cell-depleted T cells, or PBMCs; the material itself was cDNA or gDNA.

This CDR3 region has 14 residues. Germline V gives CDR1 MNHEY, CDR2 SVGAGI. Unmatched junction bases numbered 10, after V lost 7 bases and J lost 4 bases. How the authors handled the data: For nucleated cells, counts were estimated from reference gene primer amplification. Profiled with immunoSEQ multiplex PCR; TCRdb holds only in-frame clones, not every one. That table furnishes V, J and clone size, whereas the DNA furnished D and trimming. The data show about 220,000 clones, 65% to 90% seen once. What was sequenced was peripheral blood. The sequence derives from a man in his fifties or sixties with active or convalescent COVID-19. V gene TRBV6-5 combines with J gene TRBJ2-7, with 7 positions matching TRBD2. CDR3 sequence: CASTMGGGTYEQYV. The DNA for the CDR3 is TGTGCCAGCACGATGGGCGGGGGAACATACGAGCAGTACGTC.